This section outlines one T cell receptor (beta chain) sequence together with its context. The entry originates in a study of CD8+ T cells in alopecia areata. CDR3 length: 12 residues. V gave up 4 bases and J gave up 7 bases, with 13 bases separating them. CDR1 and CDR2 (germline): SQVTM, ANQGSEA. RNA extraction was followed by reverse transcription into cDNA, which acted as the sequencing template. Sequencing used immunoSEQ multiplex PCR; TCRdb keeps in-frame clones, though not all of them. The sample holds about 150,000 clones, around 86% seen once. Specimen: CD8+ T cells sorted from blood, collected at week 0. This sequence originates from a human donor with alopecia areata. The chain is built from TRBV29-1 and TRBJ1-2; D is ambiguous. The CDR3 DNA reads TGCAGCGTTGTGAAAGGAGAGGCTGGCTACACCTTC. Translating it yields CSVVKGEAGYTF.